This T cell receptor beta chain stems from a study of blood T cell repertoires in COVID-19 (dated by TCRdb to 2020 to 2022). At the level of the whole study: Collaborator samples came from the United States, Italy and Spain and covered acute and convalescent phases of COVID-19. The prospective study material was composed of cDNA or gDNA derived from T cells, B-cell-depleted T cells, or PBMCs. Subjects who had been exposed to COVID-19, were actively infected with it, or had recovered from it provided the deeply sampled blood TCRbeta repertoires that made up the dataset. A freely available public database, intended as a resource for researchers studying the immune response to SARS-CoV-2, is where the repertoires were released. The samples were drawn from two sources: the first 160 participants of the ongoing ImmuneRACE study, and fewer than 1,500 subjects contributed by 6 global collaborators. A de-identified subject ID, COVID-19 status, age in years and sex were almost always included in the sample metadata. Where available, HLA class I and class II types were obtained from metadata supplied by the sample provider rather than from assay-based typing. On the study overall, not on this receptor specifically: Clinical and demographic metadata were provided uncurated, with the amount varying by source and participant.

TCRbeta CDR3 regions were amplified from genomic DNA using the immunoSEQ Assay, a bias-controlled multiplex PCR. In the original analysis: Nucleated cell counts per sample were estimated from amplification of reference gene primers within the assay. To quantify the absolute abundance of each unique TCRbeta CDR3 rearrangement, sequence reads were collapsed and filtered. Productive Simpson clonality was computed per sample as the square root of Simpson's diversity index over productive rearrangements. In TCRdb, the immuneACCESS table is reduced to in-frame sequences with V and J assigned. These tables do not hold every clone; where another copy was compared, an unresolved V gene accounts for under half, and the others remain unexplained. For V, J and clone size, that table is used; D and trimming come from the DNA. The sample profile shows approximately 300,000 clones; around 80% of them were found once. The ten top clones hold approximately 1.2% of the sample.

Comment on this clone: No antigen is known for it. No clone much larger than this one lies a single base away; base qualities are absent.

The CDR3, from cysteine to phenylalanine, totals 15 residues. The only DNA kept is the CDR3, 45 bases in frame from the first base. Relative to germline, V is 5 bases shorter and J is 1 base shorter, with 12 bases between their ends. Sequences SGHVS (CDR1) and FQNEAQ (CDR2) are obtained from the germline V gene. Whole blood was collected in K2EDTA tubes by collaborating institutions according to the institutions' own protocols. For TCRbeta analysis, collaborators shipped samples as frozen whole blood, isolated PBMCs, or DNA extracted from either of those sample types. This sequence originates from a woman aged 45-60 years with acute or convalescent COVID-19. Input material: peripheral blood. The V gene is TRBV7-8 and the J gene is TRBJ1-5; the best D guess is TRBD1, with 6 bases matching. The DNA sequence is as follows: TGTGCCAGCAGCCCCCGGCAGGGGAGCAATCAGCCCCAGCATTTT. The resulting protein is CASSPRQGSNQPQHF.